Listed below are T cell receptor beta chains from one sample, sequenced in a study of cytomegalovirus exposure and HLA in healthy donors. Produced via immunoSEQ multiplex PCR; TCRdb's table is partial and in-frame only. This sample has roughly 300,000 clones, with roughly 85% found just once. The sequenced sample consisted of PBMCs. The receptors derive from a woman younger than 30 in good health and CMV-seronegative. CDR3s include the opening cysteine and the closing phenylalanine or tryptophan. A D gene is named only where the DNA matches it firmly. Size tells how often a clone was seen (once, few, many) or the class of an expanded clone, and some rows leave it out.

>.|TRBV7-2|TRBD1|TRBJ1-1
CASSGGQGGTEAFF
TGTGCCAGCAGCGGCGGACAGGGGGGCACTGAAGCTTTCTTT
>.|TRBV27|.|TRBJ2-5
CASSLDQETQYF
TGTGCCAGCAGTCTAGACCAAGAGACCCAGTACTTC
>.|TRBV10-3|TRBD1|TRBJ1-1
CAISGTGVGTEAFF
TGTGCCATCAGCGGGACAGGGGTTGGCACTGAAGCTTTCTTT
>.|TRBV5-1|TRBD1|TRBJ2-7
CASSSATGGTYEQYF
TGCGCCAGCAGCTCCGCGACAGGGGGCACGTACGAGCAGTACTTC
>.|TRBV27|.|TRBJ1-5
CASSSGTEGIRPQHF
TGTGCCAGCAGTTCCGGGACGGAGGGGATTAGGCCCCAGCATTTT
>.|TRBV5-4|TRBD2|TRBJ2-7
CASSLGLAGSAEQYF
TGTGCCAGCAGCTTGGGACTAGCGGGTTCTGCCGAGCAGTACTTC
>.|TRBV11-1|.|TRBJ2-5
CASSRRQASRQETQYF
TGTGCCAGCAGCCGCAGACAGGCCTCCCGCCAAGAGACCCAGTACTTC
>.|TRBV28|.|TRBJ1-5
CASSPRQATAGGAQHF
TGTGCCAGCAGTCCAAGACAGGCCACGGCGGGGGGGGCCCAGCATTTT
>.|TRBV4-3|.|TRBJ2-7
CASSQDRGRLNYEQYF
TGCGCCAGCAGCCAAGACAGGGGTCGGTTGAACTACGAGCAGTACTTC
>.|TRBV28|TRBD1|TRBJ2-7
CASSLVPGQGQNEQYF
TGTGCCAGCAGCCTGGTACCGGGACAGGGGCAGAACGAGCAGTACTTC
>.|TRBV27|.|TRBJ1-3
CASSPQGQGRNTIYF
TGTGCCAGCAGTCCGCAGGGGCAGGGGAGAAACACCATATATTTT
>.|TRBV28|TRBD2|TRBJ2-3
CASSTSGRTGWDTQYF
TGTGCCAGCAGTACTAGCGGGAGGACAGGATGGGATACGCAGTATTTT
>.|TRBV19|TRBD1|TRBJ2-3
CASGTDRAGTDTQYF
TGTGCCAGTGGGACGGACAGGGCTGGCACAGATACGCAGTATTTT
>.|TRBV6-6|.|TRBJ2-7
CASSTGYEQYF
TGTGCCAGCTCGACCGGGTACGAGCAGTACTTC
>.|TRBV4-2|TRBD1|TRBJ1-2
CASSLTGAGGYTF
TGTGCCAGCAGCCTGACAGGGGCGGGTGGCTACACCTTC
>.|TRBV7-2|TRBD2|TRBJ2-7
CASSPGTSGMFYEQYF
TGTGCCAGCAGCCCCGGGACTAGCGGGATGTTCTACGAGCAGTACTTC
>.|TRBV28|TRBD1|TRBJ1-1
CASRGKGQGSAEAFF
TGTGCCAGCAGGGGGAAAGGACAGGGGAGCGCTGAAGCTTTCTTT
>.|TRBV19|TRBD2|TRBJ2-2
CASSILGSGSSTGELFF
TGTGCCAGTAGTATCCTTGGTAGCGGGAGTAGCACCGGGGAGCTGTTTTTT
>.|TRBV5-1|TRBD2|TRBJ2-1
CASSLRTSGFLYNEQFF
TGCGCCAGCAGCCTACGGACTAGCGGGTTTCTCTACAATGAGCAGTTCTTC
>.|TRBV5-1|.|TRBJ2-7
CASSFHSGYEQYF
TGCGCCAGCAGCTTCCACAGCGGCTACGAGCAGTACTTC
>few|TRBV11-2|.|TRBJ2-2
CASSLPRTGELFF
TGTGCCAGCAGCTTACCGCGTACCGGGGAGCTGTTTTTT
>.|TRBV5-1|.|TRBJ1-2
CASSFLGAGYGYTF
TGCGCCAGCAGCTTCCTGGGCGCGGGCTATGGCTACACCTTC
>.|TRBV19|.|TRBJ2-1
CASSMGLGVGEQFF
TGTGCCAGTAGTATGGGGCTAGGAGTAGGTGAGCAGTTCTTC
>.|TRBV28|TRBD2|TRBJ2-1
CASRPLLGSPTSGGSSSSYNEQFF
TGTGCCAGCAGACCTCTTTTGGGCTCCCCCACTAGCGGGGGTTCCTCGAGCTCCTACAATGAGCAGTTCTTC
>.|TRBV25-1|TRBD1|TRBJ1-2
CASSLTGNGYTF
TGTGCCAGCAGCCTGACAGGGAACGGCTACACCTTC
>.|TRBV29-1|TRBD1|TRBJ2-3
CSVHRDSSTDTQYF
TGCAGCGTCCATCGGGACAGTAGCACAGATACGCAGTATTTT
>.|TRBV5-4|TRBD2|TRBJ2-1
CASRGGNEQFF
TGTGCCAGCAGGGGGGGGAATGAGCAGTTCTTC